This is a list of T cell receptor beta chains from one sample in a study of blood T cell repertoires in COVID-19. Profiled with immunoSEQ multiplex PCR; TCRdb holds only in-frame clones, not every one. Of under 400,000 clones listed, around 88% are singletons. Sequenced: peripheral blood. These TCRs come from a woman in her twenties or thirties with COVID-19, enrolled during active disease. Both conserved end residues are part of each CDR3. The order of the fields is CDR3 length, J gene, D gene, clone size, V gene, CDR3 protein, CDR3 DNA. D genes are given only for firm matches. Clone size, where shown, is once, few, many, or a class for clones that have expanded.

13 | TRBJ1-2 | - | - | TRBV5-6 | CASSLDSRYGYTF | TGTGCCAGCAGCTTGGACAGTCGGTATGGCTACACCTTC
14 | TRBJ1-1 | TRBD1 | - | TRBV27 | CASSPETGNGEAFF | TGTGCCAGCAGTCCTGAGACAGGGAACGGTGAAGCTTTCTTT
14 | TRBJ1-1 | - | - | TRBV11-2 | CASSLEQGGVQAFF | TGTGCCAGCAGCTTGGAGCAAGGGGGAGTGCAAGCTTTCTTT
14 | TRBJ1-4 | - | - | TRBV2 | CASSPTATNEKLFF | TGTGCCAGCAGTCCCACTGCAACTAATGAAAAACTGTTTTTT
16 | TRBJ2-4 | - | - | TRBV5-6 | CASSLGLVSGVNIQYF | TGTGCCAGCAGCTTGGGCCTCGTATCGGGGGTGAACATTCAGTACTTC
13 | TRBJ1-2 | - | - | TRBV3-1/TRBV3-2 | CASSQDPQDGYTF | TGTGCCAGCAGCCAAGATCCCCAGGATGGCTACACCTTC
15 | TRBJ1-5 | - | - | TRBV2 | CASSVRQLINQPQHF | TGTGCCAGCAGTGTCAGGCAGCTAATAAATCAGCCCCAGCATTTT
15 | TRBJ1-4 | - | - | TRBV14 | CASSQTGLGREKLFF | TGTGCCAGCAGCCAAACAGGCCTCGGGCGAGAAAAACTGTTTTTT
17 | TRBJ1-4 | - | - | TRBV6-2/TRBV6-3 | CASSYSFLTERNEKLFF | TGTGCCAGCAGTTACTCGTTCTTGACAGAAAGAAATGAAAAACTGTTTTTT
15 | TRBJ1-1 | - | - | TRBV3-1/TRBV3-2 | CASSHSRQVNTEAFF | TGTGCCAGCAGCCATTCCCGGCAGGTGAACACTGAAGCTTTCTTT
15 | TRBJ1-2 | TRBD1 | - | TRBV4-2 | CASSLRDREGMGYTF | TGTGCCAGCAGCCTCCGGGACAGGGAAGGGATGGGCTACACCTTC
15 | TRBJ2-1 | - | once | TRBV9 | CASSVTGSSYNEQFF | TGTGCCAGCAGCGTAACAGGGAGCTCCTACAATGAGCAGTTCTTC
20 | TRBJ1-6 | TRBD1 | few | TRBV2 | CASSELGQGAMTRPNSPLHF | TGTGCCAGCAGTGAACTCGGACAGGGGGCTATGACCAGACCGAATTCACCCCTCCACTTT